This T cell receptor beta chain comes out of a study of CD8 T cells in Susac syndrome. The study's findings and limits: The study conceded that relatively few individuals underwent its TCR sequencing and HLA analysis.

RNA in amounts of about 0.5 to 1 ug was reverse transcribed with random hexamers. An immunoSEQ multiplex PCR generated amplified TCR beta CDR3 products spanning 54 Vbeta and 13 Jbeta. A single record per CDR3 protein comes from TCRdb applying MiXCR to the immunoSEQ multiplex PCR reads. The sample carries 160,000 or so distinct CDR3 sequences, roughly nine tenths recorded once. Of note for this clonotype: Antigen unknown.

The authors carried out high-throughput sequencing of TCR beta. They applied it to CD8+ and CD4+ T cells obtained from blood. TEMRA cells were FACS-enriched, with CD8+ and CD4+ T cells isolated negatively. CDR1 and CDR2 from the germline V gene are SEHNR and FQNEAQ (reference sequence). CDR3 length equals 17 residues. Losses at the gene ends were 5 bases for V and 3 bases for J; bases not matched to a gene: 11. The material sequenced was CD4+ T cells from PBMCs. V usage is TRBV7-9 and J usage is TRBJ1-3; 9 nucleotides agree with TRBD1. The receptor was derived from a human donor in good health. The CDR3 nucleotides read TGTGCCAGCAGCCAAAGGGGGGACAGGGTGTTTGGAAACACCATATATTTT. As protein: CASSQRGDRVFGNTIYF.